The 7 T cell receptor beta chains in this list originate from one sample, sequenced in a study of human T cells and chemical hapten exposure. Using its own MiXCR run on the RACE reads, TCRdb lists one record per CDR3 protein. The table shows 70,000 to 95,000 distinct CDR3 sequences, with 6.5% to 8.5% occurring only once. As to time point: patch test 2, 6 weeks after DPC sensitization. As to treatment: therapeutic diphenylcyclopropenone sensitization with weekly scalp DPC. The sequenced sample was whole blood, obtained in connection with sensitization to the hapten diphenylcyclopropenone (DPC). The origin of the receptors is a woman between 25 and 40 years old with alopecia areata. Some clones in this sample may be carry-over from other donors' samples.

This clonotype showed up many times. The chain has TRBV11-3 and TRBJ2-1; 8 bases line up with TRBD2. The germline V gene has CDR1 SGHNT and CDR2 YENEEA. The CDR3 length is 16 residues. With V trimmed by 4 bases and J by 1 base, 6 bases remained unmatched. DNA of the CDR3: TGTGCCAGCAGCTCCAGGGCGGGGGGTTCCTACAATGAGCAGTTCTTC. Translation: CASSSRAGGSYNEQFF. Using reference TRBV11-3 and TRBJ2-1 for the parts outside the CDR3, the full variable domain is EAGVVQSPRYKIIEKKQPVAFWCNPISGHNTLYWYLQNLGQGPELLIRYENEEAVDDSQLPKDRFSAERLKGVDSTLKIQPAELGDSAVYLCASSSRAGGSYNEQFFGPGTRLTVL.

The V gene is TRBV4-2, the J gene TRBJ2-3; D not resolved. CDR1 and CDR2 (germline): LGHNA, YNFKEQ. Trimming removed 4 bases from V and 0 bases from J, with 11 bases in between. CDR3 size: 15 residues. The CDR3 nucleotides are TGTGCCAGCAGCCCCCAAGCCCATAGCACAGATACGCAGTATTTT. The encoded protein is CASSPQAHSTDTQYF.

This clonotype has ten or more counts. This rearrangement joins TRBV5-1 to TRBJ1-2; D unclear. The CDR3 loop spans 13 amino acids. Trimming took 4 bases from V and 4 from J, leaving 11 bases between them. Germline V gene sequence: CDR1 SGHRS, CDR2 YFSETQ. DNA for the CDR3: TGCGCCAGCAGCGCGGCCCAGTTCTATGGCTACACCTTC. The encoded protein is CASSAAQFYGYTF.

Many counts were recorded for this clonotype. This chain connects TRBV2 to TRBJ2-3; D unclear. The CDR3 runs 12 residues. Germline V gives CDR1 SNHLY, CDR2 FYNNEI. V lost 6 bases to trimming and J lost 2 bases, with 6 bases between them. The CDR3 DNA reads TGTGCCAGCAGCCGGCACACAGATACGCAGTATTTT. This encodes CASSRHTDTQYF.

This clonotype was recorded at least ten times. The chain carries TRBV18 and TRBJ2-7, with D uncertain. CDR3 length: 13 residues. The ends were cut back, 2 bases at V and 2 bases at J, with 7 bases in the middle. In germline, CDR1 is KGHSH, CDR2 LQKENI. CDR3: CASSPVSPYEQYF. CDR3 sequence (DNA): TGTGCCAGCTCACCAGTATCACCCTACGAGCAGTACTTC.

This clonotype was observed many times. The chain combines TRBV28 with TRBJ1-1; no reliable D call. V lost 6 bases and J 3 bases, leaving 5 bases between the germline ends. Germline assignment: CDR1 MDHEN and CDR2 SYDVKM. This CDR3 contains 11 residues. CDR3 DNA sequence: TGTGCCAGCAGATGGTACACTGAAGCTTTCTTT. Its protein is CASRWYTEAFF.

This clonotype was seen at least ten times. V usage is TRBV29-1 and J usage is TRBJ1-1; perhaps TRBD1 as D (6 bases). CDR3 size: 14 residues. Germline V gene sequence: CDR1 SQVTM, CDR2 ANQGSEA. V was clipped by 4 bases and J by 0 bases, with 12 bases between them. This CDR3 reads CSVGGAGVNTEAFF. CDR3 in DNA: TGCAGCGTTGGTGGGGCAGGGGTGAACACTGAAGCTTTCTTT. Together with reference TRBV29-1 and TRBJ1-1, the CDR3 gives the full variable domain: SAVISQKPSRDICQRGTSLTIQCQVDSQVTMMFWYRQQPGQSLTLIATANQGSEATYESGFVIDKFPISRPNLTFSTLTVSNMSPEDSSIYLCSVGGAGVNTEAFFGQGTRLTVV.